What follows are 17 T cell receptor beta chains derived from one specimen sequenced in a study of T cell repertoires and HLA-DP antigens. Their target antigens are unknown. Sequencing used immunoSEQ multiplex PCR; TCRdb keeps in-frame clones, though not all of them. The sample lists around 100,000 clones, 90% to 95% occurring once. The sequenced material came from CD4+ T cells from PBMCs. Receptor source: a woman between 18 and 29 years old in good health and CMV-seronegative.

In this sample, this clone turned up a few times. The chain has TRBV18 and TRBJ2-3; 10 bases map to TRBD1. Trimming cost V 3 bases and J 3 bases; bases outside gene matches: 3. This CDR3 has 15 residues. Germline V CDR1 and CDR2: KGHSH, LQKENI. CDR3 in amino acids: CASSPDRGLTDTQYF. In nucleotides, the CDR3 is TGTGCCAGCTCACCGGACAGGGGGTTAACAGATACGCAGTATTTT.

This chain joins TRBV29-1 and TRBJ1-4; TRBD1 matches 11 bases. J was trimmed by 2 bases and V by 6 bases; bases with no gene match: 5. This CDR3 is 15 amino acids long. Looked up from germline, CDR1 is SQVTM and CDR2 is ANQGSEA. Written as DNA, the CDR3 is TGCAGCGTAAGGACAGGGGGCGCGACTAATGAAAAACTGTTTTTT. This translates into CSVRTGGATNEKLFF.

The chain joins TRBV5-8 to TRBJ1-2, with TRBD1 matching over 10 bases. Trimming removed 3 bases from V and 8 bases from J; junction bases left unmatched: 7. There are 14 residues in the CDR3. Germline lookup yields CDR1 SGHTS and CDR2 YDEGEE. CDR3 region: CASSSGQGIRGYTF. Here the CDR3 DNA reads TGTGCCAGCAGCTCGGGACAGGGGATTCGGGGCTACACCTTC.

V usage is TRBV6-1 and J usage is TRBJ1-3; a possible D gene is TRBD1 (5 bases). The CDR3 has 15 residues. Germline-derived CDR1 and CDR2 are MNHNS and SASEGT. V was cut by 6 bases and J by 0 bases, with 12 bases left in between. The CDR3: CASRNGTVSGNTIYF. The CDR3 nucleotides are TGTGCCAGCAGGAACGGGACGGTCTCTGGAAACACCATATATTTT.

Remarks on this clone: The same CDR3 arises from other DNA sequences in this sample as well. The chain links TRBV7-8 to TRBJ1-1; the D gene is possibly TRBD1 (5 bases). This CDR3 has 14 amino acids. V was clipped by 1 base and J by 1 base, with 7 bases between them. Germline V gene lookup returns CDR1 SGHVS and CDR2 FQNEAQ. The CDR3 coding sequence is TGTGCCAGCAGCTTAGTAACAGGGAACACTGAAGCTTTCTTT. Encoded protein: CASSLVTGNTEAFF.

The V and J genes are TRBV19 and TRBJ1-1; possible D gene TRBD1, 6 bases. This CDR3 contains 14 residues. Trimming cost V 7 bases and J 5 bases, with 17 bases left between them. CDR1 LNHDA and CDR2 SQIVND come from the germline V gene (reference sequence). DNA for the CDR3: TGTGCCAGTACTCTGGGGGGGGCGCGGACTGAAGCTTTCTTT. This encodes CASTLGGARTEAFF.

The genes are TRBV28 and TRBJ1-4; 9 nucleotides agree with TRBD1. V lost 4 bases, J lost 14 bases, and 20 bases stayed unmatched. The CDR3 has 17 residues. Germline V gene sequence: CDR1 MDHEN, CDR2 SYDVKM. The CDR3 spells CASSSGGGQGALLSLFF. CDR3 coding DNA: TGTGCCAGCAGTTCCGGGGGGGGACAGGGAGCATTGTTATCGCTGTTTTTT.

V gene TRBV7-8 combines with J gene TRBJ1-4, with TRBD1 as a possible D gene (6 bases). Germline assignment: CDR1 SGHVS and CDR2 FQNEAQ. The V end was cut by 1 base, the J end by 3 bases, with 15 bases between. CDR3 length: 17 residues. CDR3 coding DNA: TGTGCCAGCAGCTTAGGCCGCAGGACAGAGTCTAATGAAAAACTGTTTTTT. Residues: CASSLGRRTESNEKLFF.

The chain has TRBV9 and TRBJ2-7, with a weak D call TRBD2 (7 bases). Trimming took 0 bases from V and 5 from J, leaving 15 bases between them. The CDR3 is made up of 15 amino acids. Germline lookup yields CDR1 SGDLS and CDR2 YYNGEE. CDR3 sequence: CASSVGDRGGHEQYF. The CDR3 region has the DNA TGTGCCAGCAGCGTAGGCGATAGGGGGGGCCACGAGCAGTACTTC.

This rearrangement joins TRBV6-5 to TRBJ2-7; TRBD1 is a possible D gene (6 bases). The CDR3 has 14 residues. The germline CDR1 and CDR2 sequences are MNHEY and SVGAGI. The V gene lost 2 bases and the J gene lost 2 bases, with 10 bases spanning the gap. The chain's CDR3 is CASSYMGAPYEQYF. The CDR3 region has the DNA TGTGCCAGCAGTTACATGGGGGCCCCCTACGAGCAGTACTTC.

This clone was seen repeatedly, ten times or more. CDR3 protein: CASSLLAGGSYEQYV. The CDR3 bases are TGCGCCAGCAGCTTACTAGCGGGGGGCTCCTACGAGCAGTACGTC. This chain joins TRBV5-1 and TRBJ2-7; 12 bases match TRBD2. CDR3 length: 15 amino acids. The germline gives CDR1 SGHRS, CDR2 YFSETQ. Losses at the gene ends were 2 bases for V and 0 bases for J; bases not matched to a gene: 0.

The chain recombines TRBV27 with TRBJ2-3; D is unclear. The V end was cut by 7 bases, the J end by 0 bases, with 5 bases between. The CDR3 has 12 residues. CDR1 MNHEY and CDR2 SMNVEV come from the germline V gene (reference sequence). As DNA, the CDR3 is TGTGCCAGCACCGGGAGCACAGATACGCAGTATTTT. This translates into CASTGSTDTQYF.

To note about this clone: This sample also contains other DNA sequences that code for the same CDR3. This chain links TRBV9 with TRBJ1-1; tentatively, D is TRBD1 (5 bases). V lost 8 bases and J lost 4, with 18 bases in between. The CDR3 runs 14 residues. CDR1 SGDLS and CDR2 YYNGEE come from the germline V gene. The CDR3 here is CASSREGRSTEAFF. As DNA, the CDR3 is TGTGCCAGTAGCCGGGAGGGGCGGAGCACTGAAGCTTTCTTT.

The V gene is TRBV7-9, the J gene TRBJ2-1; 9 positions agree with TRBD2. Germline V gives CDR1 SEHNR, CDR2 FQNEAQ (reference sequence). The V gene end was trimmed by 5 bases and the J gene end by 4 bases; junction bases not matched to a gene: 12. This CDR3 contains 17 residues. The CDR3 is CASSPPLRLAVYNEQFF. Here the CDR3 DNA reads TGTGCCAGCAGCCCCCCTCTTAGACTAGCGGTGTACAATGAGCAGTTCTTC.

This clone was counted a single time. The chain uses TRBV2 and TRBJ1-6; perhaps TRBD1 as D (5 bases). Germline assignment: CDR1 SNHLY and CDR2 FYNNEI. The CDR3 is made up of 13 amino acids. Trimming removed 8 bases from V and 10 bases from J, with 15 bases in between. CDR3 loop: CASFGRPGSPLHF. DNA for the CDR3: TGTGCCAGCTTCGGGAGGCCAGGGTCACCCCTCCACTTT.

The chain carries TRBV27 and TRBJ2-7, with no clear D. Per the germline V gene, CDR1 is MNHEY and CDR2 is SMNVEV (reference sequence). This CDR3 is built from 13 residues. V was cut by 5 bases and J by 0 bases, with 8 bases left in between. The CDR3 is CASSKISSYEQYF. For the CDR3, the DNA is TGTGCCAGCAGTAAGATTAGCTCCTACGAGCAGTACTTC.

This clone showed up just a few times. The chain carries TRBV7-3 and TRBJ1-6, with no clear D. In germline, CDR1 is SGHTA, CDR2 FQGTGA. The CDR3 has 14 amino acids. Trimming shortened V by 3 bases and J by 10 bases, and 13 bases separated the two germline ends. The CDR3 region is CASSFTGIESPLHF. The DNA of the CDR3 is TGTGCCAGCAGCTTTACGGGAATCGAGTCACCCCTCCACTTT. The complete variable domain, with remaining parts taken from reference TRBV7-3 and TRBJ1-6, reads GAGVSQTPSNKVTEKGKYVELRCDPISGHTALYWYRQSLGQGPEFLIYFQGTGAADDSGLPNDRFFAVRPEGSVSTLKIQRTERGDSAVYLCASSFTGIESPLHFGNGTRLTVT.